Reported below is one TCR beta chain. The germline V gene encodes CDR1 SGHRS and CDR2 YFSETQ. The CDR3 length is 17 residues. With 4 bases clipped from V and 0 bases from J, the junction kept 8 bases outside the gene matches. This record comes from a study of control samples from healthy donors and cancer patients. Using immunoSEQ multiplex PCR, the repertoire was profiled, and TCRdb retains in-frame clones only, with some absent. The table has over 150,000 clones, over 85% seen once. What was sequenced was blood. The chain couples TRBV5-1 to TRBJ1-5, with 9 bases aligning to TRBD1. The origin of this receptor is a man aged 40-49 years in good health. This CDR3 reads CASSPPRDRVSNQPQHF. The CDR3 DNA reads TGCGCCAGCAGCCCCCCCAGGGACAGGGTTAGCAATCAGCCCCAGCATTTT.